This paragraph reports one T cell receptor beta chain. The target antigen is unknown. The entry originates in a study of T cell responses to AZD1222 COVID-19 vaccine. Findings of the study overall: Clonal diversity was possibly underestimated; the donors were predominantly white British and more often female. A rise in Spike-specific TCR breadth and depth followed two AZD1222 doses.

Sequenced by immunoSEQ multiplex PCR; TCRdb stores in-frame clones only, minus some. The table has 130,000 to 150,000 clones, approximately 90% seen once; the top ten hold just over 5.5%. The CDR3 runs to 18 residues. J lost 4 bases, V lost 6 bases, and 17 bases had no gene match. Looked up from germline, CDR1 is SNHLY and CDR2 is FYNNEI. This TCR came from an adult in good health. The gene calls are TRBV2 and TRBJ1-5; TRBD1 aligns across 8 bases. Source: peripheral blood, taken on day 0 of AZD1222 vaccination. DNA for the CDR3: TGTGCCAGCAGCATCCCAAAAAAGGGACAGGCCACAAATCAGCCCCAGCATTTT. Its translation: CASSIPKKGQATNQPQHF.